This T cell receptor beta chain appears in the sequencing data of a study of OX40 agonist ivuxolimab in advanced cancers. Study information: Patients assigned to dose escalation were diagnosed with hepatocellular carcinoma, melanoma, renal cell or head and neck cancer.

The CDR3 loop spans 12 amino acids. Trimming cost V 5 bases and J 5 bases, with 10 bases left between them. CDR1 LNHDA and CDR2 SQIVND come from the germline V gene (reference sequence). Data came from immunoSEQ multiplex PCR; TCRdb stores just in-frame clones and leaves some out. Here the sample spans 25,000 to 35,000 clones, roughly 90% being singletons. This clone showed up just once. The sequencing here drew on CD4+ or CD8+ T cells sorted from blood, taken in a trial of the OX40 agonist ivuxolimab. The source is an adult with an advanced solid tumor such as melanoma, head and neck, liver or kidney cancer. V usage is TRBV19 and J usage is TRBJ2-7; a weak D match, TRBD1 (5 bases). The CDR3 here is CASSPQGDEQYF. Written as DNA, the CDR3 is TGTGCCAGTAGTCCGCAGGGCGACGAGCAGTACTTC.